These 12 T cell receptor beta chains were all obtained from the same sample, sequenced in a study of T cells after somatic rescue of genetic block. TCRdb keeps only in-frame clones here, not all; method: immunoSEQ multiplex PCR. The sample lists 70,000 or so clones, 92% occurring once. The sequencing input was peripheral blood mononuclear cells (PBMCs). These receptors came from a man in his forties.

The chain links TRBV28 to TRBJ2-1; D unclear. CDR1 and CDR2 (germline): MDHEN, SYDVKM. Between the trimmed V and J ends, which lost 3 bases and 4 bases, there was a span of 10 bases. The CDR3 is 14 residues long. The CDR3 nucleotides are TGTGCCAGCAGTTTCCAACAGCTTTACAATGAGCAGTTCTTC. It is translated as CASSFQQLYNEQFF.

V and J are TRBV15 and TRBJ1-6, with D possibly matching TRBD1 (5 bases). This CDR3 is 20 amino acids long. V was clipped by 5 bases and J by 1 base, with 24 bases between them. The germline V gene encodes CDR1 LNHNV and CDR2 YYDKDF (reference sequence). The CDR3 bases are TGTGCCACCAGCTCGGACCCTGCGGGACCTCGGGGATCCTATAATTCACCCCTCCACTTT. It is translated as CATSSDPAGPRGSYNSPLHF.

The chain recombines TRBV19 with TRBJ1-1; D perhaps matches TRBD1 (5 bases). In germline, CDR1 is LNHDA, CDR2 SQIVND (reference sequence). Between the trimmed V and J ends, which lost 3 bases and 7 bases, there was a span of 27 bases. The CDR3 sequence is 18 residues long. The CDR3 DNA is TGTGCCAGTAGTATGAATGTAAATAGGAGGTTCAGGGCCGGTGAAGCTTTCTTT. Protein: CASSMNVNRRFRAGEAFF.

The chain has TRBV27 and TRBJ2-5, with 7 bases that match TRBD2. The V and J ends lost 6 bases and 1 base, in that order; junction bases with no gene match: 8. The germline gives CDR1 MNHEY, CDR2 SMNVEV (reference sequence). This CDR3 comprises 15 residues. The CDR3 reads CASSPRTGGQETQYF. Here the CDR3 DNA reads TGTGCCAGCAGCCCAAGAACGGGGGGCCAAGAGACCCAGTACTTC.

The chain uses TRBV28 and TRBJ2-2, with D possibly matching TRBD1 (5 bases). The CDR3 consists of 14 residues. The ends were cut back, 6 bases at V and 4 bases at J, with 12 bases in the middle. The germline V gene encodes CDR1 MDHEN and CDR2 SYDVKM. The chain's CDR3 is CASSRVGGTGELFF. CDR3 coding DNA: TGTGCCAGCAGCAGGGTGGGTGGCACCGGGGAGCTGTTTTTT.

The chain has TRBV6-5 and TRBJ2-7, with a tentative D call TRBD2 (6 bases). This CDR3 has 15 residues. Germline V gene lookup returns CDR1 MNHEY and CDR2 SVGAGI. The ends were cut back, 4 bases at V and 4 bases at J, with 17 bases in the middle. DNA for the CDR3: TGTGCCAGCAGTTCAGGGAGGTTGAATAATTACGAGCAGTACTTC. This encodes CASSSGRLNNYEQYF.

CDR3: CASSALTSGTPLYEQYF. CDR3 in DNA: TGTGCCAGCAGCGCCCTGACTAGCGGGACCCCCCTCTACGAGCAGTACTTC. V gene TRBV11-2 combines with J gene TRBJ2-7; 11 bases agree with TRBD2. Germline V gene lookup returns CDR1 SGHAT and CDR2 FQNNGV. The CDR3 is 17 residues long. The V and J ends lost 5 bases and 3 bases, in that order; junction bases with no gene match: 12. Based on the CDR3 plus reference TRBV11-2 and TRBJ2-7, the full variable domain is EAGVAQSPRYKIIEKRQSVAFWCNPISGHATLYWYQQILGQGPKLLIQFQNNGVVDDSQLPKDRFSAERLKGVDSTLKIQPAKLEDSAVYLCASSALTSGTPLYEQYFGPGTRLTVT.

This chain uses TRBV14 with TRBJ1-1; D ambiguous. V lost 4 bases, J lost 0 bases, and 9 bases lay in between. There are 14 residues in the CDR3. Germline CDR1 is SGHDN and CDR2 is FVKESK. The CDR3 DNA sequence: TGTGCCAGCAGCCCCTCCCTGTTGAACACTGAAGCTTTCTTT. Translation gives CASSPSLLNTEAFF.

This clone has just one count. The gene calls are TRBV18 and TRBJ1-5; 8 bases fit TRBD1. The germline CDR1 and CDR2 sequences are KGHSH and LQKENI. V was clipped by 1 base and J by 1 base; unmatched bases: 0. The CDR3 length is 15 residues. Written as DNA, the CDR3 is TGTGCCAGCTCACCACGGACAGGGAGCAATCAGCCCCAGCATTTT. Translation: CASSPRTGSNQPQHF.

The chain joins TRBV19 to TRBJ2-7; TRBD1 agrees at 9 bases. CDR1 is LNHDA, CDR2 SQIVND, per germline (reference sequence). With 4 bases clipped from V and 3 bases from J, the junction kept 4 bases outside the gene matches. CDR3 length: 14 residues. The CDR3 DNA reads TGTGCCAGTAGTAGGACAGGGGACGGCTACGAGCAGTACTTC. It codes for CASSRTGDGYEQYF.

CDR3 sequence: CASSPSMERLGEQYF. CDR3 DNA: TGTGCCAGCTCACCATCTATGGAGAGGTTGGGCGAGCAGTACTTC. The genes are TRBV18 and TRBJ2-7; no firm D call. CDR1 is KGHSH and CDR2 is LQKENI in the germline V gene. Trimming took off 2 bases at V and 6 bases at J, with 17 bases between the two ends. The CDR3 is 15 residues long.

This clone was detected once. CDR3 residues: CASTALGSTDTQYF. The CDR3, as DNA: TGCGCCAGCACCGCACTAGGATCCACAGATACGCAGTATTTT. The chain combines TRBV10-2 with TRBJ2-3; possible D gene TRBD2, 5 bases. The germline CDR1 and CDR2 sequences are WSHSY and SAAADI. The CDR3 has 14 residues. V lost 7 bases and J lost 2, with 13 bases in between.